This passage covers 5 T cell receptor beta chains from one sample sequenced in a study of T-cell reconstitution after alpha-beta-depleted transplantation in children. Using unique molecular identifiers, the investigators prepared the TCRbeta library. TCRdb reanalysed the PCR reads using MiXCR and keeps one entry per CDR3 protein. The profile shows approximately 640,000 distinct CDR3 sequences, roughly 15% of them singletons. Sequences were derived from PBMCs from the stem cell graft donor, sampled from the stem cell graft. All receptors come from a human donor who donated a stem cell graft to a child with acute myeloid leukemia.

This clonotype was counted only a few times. The CDR3 loop reads CASSGSGTANEKLFF. CDR3 sequence (DNA): TGTGCCAGCAGCGGAAGCGGGACAGCTAATGAAAAACTGTTTTTT. The chain recombines TRBV7-2 with TRBJ1-4; 7 bases align to TRBD1. The CDR3 is 15 residues long. Looked up from germline, CDR1 is SGHTA and CDR2 is FQGNSA. J was trimmed by 3 bases and V by 5 bases; bases with no gene match: 6.

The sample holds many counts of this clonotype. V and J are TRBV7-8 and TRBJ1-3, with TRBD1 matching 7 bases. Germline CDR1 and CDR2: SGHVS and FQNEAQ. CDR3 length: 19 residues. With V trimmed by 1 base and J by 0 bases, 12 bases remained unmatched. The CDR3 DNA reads TGTGCCAGCAGCTTAGAAAGGTGGATTAACAGGGGCTCTGGAAACACCATATATTTT. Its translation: CASSLERWINRGSGNTIYF.

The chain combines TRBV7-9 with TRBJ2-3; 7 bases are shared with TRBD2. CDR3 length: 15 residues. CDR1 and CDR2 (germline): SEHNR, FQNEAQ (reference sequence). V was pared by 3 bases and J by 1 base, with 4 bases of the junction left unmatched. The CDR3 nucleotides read TGTGCCAGCAGCTTCTACCGGGGGGGCACAGATACGCAGTATTTT. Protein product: CASSFYRGGTDTQYF.

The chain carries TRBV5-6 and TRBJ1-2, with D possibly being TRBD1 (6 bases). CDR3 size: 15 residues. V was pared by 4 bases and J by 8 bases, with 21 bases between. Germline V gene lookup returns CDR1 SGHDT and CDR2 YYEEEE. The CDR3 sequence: CASSRRGAAPGGYTF. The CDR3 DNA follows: TGTGCCAGCAGCCGGCGGGGGGCAGCTCCGGGCGGCTACACCTTC.

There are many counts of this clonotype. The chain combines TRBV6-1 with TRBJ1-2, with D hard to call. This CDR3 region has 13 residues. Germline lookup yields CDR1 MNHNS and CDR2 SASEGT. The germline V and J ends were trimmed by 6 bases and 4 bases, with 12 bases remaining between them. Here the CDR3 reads CASSLQGFYGYTF. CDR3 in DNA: TGTGCCAGCAGCCTACAAGGATTCTATGGCTACACCTTC.